This entry describes one T cell receptor (beta chain). Its specificity is unknown. From blood CD8+ and CD4+ T cells, the TCR beta chain was sequenced. FACS was used to enrich TEMRA cells, whereas the CD8+ and CD4+ T cells were obtained by negative isolation. Trimming took 3 bases from V and 9 from J, leaving 15 bases between them. The CDR3 contains 14 residues. The germline V gene encodes CDR1 GTSNPN and CDR2 SVGIG (reference sequence). The entry originates in a study of CD8 T cells in Susac syndrome. Random hexamers primed reverse transcription of roughly 0.5 to 1 ug RNA. An immunoSEQ multiplex PCR generated amplified TCR beta CDR3 products spanning 54 Vbeta and 13 Jbeta. MiXCR, run by TCRdb on the immunoSEQ multiplex PCR reads, gives a single entry per CDR3 protein. The sample lists more than 110,000 distinct CDR3 sequences; around 95% were seen once. Points from the study as a whole: Susac syndrome CD4+ T cell repertoires showed no clonal expansion.

This clonotype was obtained from a human donor with Susac syndrome. V and J are TRBV30 and TRBJ1-6, with D unclear. Sample: CD4+ T cells from PBMCs. Written as DNA, the CDR3 is TGTGCCTGGAGGGACCGCTGGTCGGGTTCACCCCTCCACTTT. Translation: CAWRDRWSGSPLHF.